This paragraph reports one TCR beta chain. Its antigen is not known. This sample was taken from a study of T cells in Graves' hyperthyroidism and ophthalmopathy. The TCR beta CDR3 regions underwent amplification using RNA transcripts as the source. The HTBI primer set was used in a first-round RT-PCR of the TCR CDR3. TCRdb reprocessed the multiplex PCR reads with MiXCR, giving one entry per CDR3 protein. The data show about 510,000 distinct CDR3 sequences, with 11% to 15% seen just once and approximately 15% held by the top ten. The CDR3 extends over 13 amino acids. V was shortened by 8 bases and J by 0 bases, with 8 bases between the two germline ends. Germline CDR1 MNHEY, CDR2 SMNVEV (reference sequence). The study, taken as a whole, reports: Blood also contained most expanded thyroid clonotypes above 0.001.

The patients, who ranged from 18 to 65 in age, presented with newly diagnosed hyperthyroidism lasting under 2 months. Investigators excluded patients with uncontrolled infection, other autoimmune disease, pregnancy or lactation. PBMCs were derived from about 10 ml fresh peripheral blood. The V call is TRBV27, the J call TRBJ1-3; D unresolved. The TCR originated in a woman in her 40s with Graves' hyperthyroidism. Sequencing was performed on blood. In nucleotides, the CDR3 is TGTGCCAGCCAACCATCCTCTGGAAACACCATATATTTT. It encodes CASQPSSGNTIYF.